The entry below describes one T cell receptor beta chain. What it binds is not known. This sample is part of a study of cytomegalovirus exposure and HLA in healthy donors. Study conclusions and caveats: Later analysis found that TCR beta chains associated with HLA were more clonally expanded than other, equally common chains. TCR beta V segments were, for the most part, productive about 87% or about 30% of the time in an earlier analysis.

The PCR made use of 60 Vbeta and 13 Jbeta primers. Here immunoSEQ multiplex PCR was the method, and the copy in TCRdb shows in-frame clones only, minus some. The repertoire holds 110,000 to 150,000 clones, roughly 80% seen once, with around 3.4% in the top ten. Samples came from healthy bone marrow donors. Germline V gene sequence: CDR1 MNHEY, CDR2 SMNVEV (reference sequence). CDR3 size: 12 residues. Trimming removed 8 bases from V and 6 bases from J; junction bases left unmatched: 2. The sequence was collected from a man aged 35-49 years in good health and CMV-seronegative. Sequencing input: PBMCs. This chain connects TRBV27 to TRBJ1-5; TRBD1 matches at 9 bases. For the CDR3, the DNA is TGTGCCAGCGGGACAGGGATTCAGCCCCAGCATTTT. As protein: CASGTGIQPQHF.